This TCR beta chain was sequenced for a study of shared clonotypes between healthy human individuals. CDR3 length equals 16 residues. The germline V gene has CDR1 SGHRS and CDR2 YFSETQ. Whole-study results and caveats: Blood was the only sampled material, and tissue repertoires likely differ.

Using immunoSEQ multiplex PCR, the repertoire was profiled, and TCRdb retains in-frame clones only, with some absent. The sample lists 450,000 to 500,000 clones, 81% occurring once. Details on this clone: Its specificity is not known. This likely came from a read error, as a far larger clone is one base away. The same CDR3 arises from other DNA sequences in this sample as well.

Donors, healthy HIV-negative adults, lacked recent acute infections or vaccinations. The chain joins TRBV5-1 to TRBJ1-2, with 8 positions matching TRBD1. The origin of this receptor is a middle-aged woman in good health. Some clones in this sample may be carry-over from other donors' samples. The source material was PBMCs. As DNA, the CDR3 is TGCGCCAGTAGCTTGGCCGAAGGACAGGGTGGCTATGGCTACACCTTC. It translates to CASSLAEGQGGYGYTF.